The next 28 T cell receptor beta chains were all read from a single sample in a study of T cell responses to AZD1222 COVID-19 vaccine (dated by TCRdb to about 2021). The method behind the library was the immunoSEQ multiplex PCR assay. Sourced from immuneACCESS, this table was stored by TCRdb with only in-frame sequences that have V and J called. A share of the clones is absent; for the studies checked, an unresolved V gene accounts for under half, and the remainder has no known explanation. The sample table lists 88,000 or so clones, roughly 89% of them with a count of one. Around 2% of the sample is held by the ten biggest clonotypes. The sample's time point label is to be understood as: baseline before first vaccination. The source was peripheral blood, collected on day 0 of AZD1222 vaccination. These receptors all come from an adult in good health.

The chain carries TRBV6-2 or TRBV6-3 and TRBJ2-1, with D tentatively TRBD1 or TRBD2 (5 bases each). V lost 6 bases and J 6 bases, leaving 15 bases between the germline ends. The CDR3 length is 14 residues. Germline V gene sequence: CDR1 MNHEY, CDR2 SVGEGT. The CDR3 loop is CASSPGRTPNEQFF. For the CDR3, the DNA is TGTGCCAGCAGCCCGGGACGGACCCCCAATGAGCAGTTCTTC.

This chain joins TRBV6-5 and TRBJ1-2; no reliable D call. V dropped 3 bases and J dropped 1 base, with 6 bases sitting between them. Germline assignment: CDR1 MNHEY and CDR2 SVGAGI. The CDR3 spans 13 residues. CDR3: CASSYKHNYGYTF. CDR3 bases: TGTGCCAGCAGTTATAAACATAACTATGGCTACACCTTC.

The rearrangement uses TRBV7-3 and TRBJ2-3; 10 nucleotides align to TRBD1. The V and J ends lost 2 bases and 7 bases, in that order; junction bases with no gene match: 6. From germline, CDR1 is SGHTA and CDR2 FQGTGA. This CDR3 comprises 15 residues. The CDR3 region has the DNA TGTGCCAGCAGCTTAGGGACAGGGGTGGCGCATACGCAGTATTTT. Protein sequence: CASSLGTGVAHTQYF.

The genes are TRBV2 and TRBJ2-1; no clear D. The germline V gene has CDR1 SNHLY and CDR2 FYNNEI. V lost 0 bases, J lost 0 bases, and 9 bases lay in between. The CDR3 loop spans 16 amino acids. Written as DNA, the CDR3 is TGTGCCAGCAGTGAAGCGCTTCCACTCTCCTACAATGAGCAGTTCTTC. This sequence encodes CASSEALPLSYNEQFF.

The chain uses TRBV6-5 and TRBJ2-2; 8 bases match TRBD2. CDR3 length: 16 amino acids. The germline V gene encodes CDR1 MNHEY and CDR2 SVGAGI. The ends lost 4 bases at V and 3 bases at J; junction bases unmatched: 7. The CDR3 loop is CASSLERERDTGELFF. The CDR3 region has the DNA TGTGCCAGCAGTTTAGAGCGGGAGAGGGACACCGGGGAGCTGTTTTTT.

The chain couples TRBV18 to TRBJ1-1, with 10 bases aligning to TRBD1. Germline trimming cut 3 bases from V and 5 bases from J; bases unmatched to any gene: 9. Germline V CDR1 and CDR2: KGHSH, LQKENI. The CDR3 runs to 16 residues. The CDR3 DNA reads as TGTGCCAGCTCACCTACTATCGGACAGGGGGGGACTGAAGCTTTCTTT. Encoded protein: CASSPTIGQGGTEAFF.

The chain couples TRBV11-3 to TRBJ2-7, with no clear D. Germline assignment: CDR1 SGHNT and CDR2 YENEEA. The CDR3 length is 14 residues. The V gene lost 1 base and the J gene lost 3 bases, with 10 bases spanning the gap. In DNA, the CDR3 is TGTGCCAGCAGCTTAGCGGGTCAGCACTACGAGCAGTACTTC. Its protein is CASSLAGQHYEQYF.

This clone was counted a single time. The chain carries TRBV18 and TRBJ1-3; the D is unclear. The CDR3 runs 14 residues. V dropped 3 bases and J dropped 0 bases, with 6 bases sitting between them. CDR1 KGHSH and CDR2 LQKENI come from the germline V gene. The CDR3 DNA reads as TGTGCCAGCTCACCCGGGCTCTCTGGAAACACCATATATTTT. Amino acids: CASSPGLSGNTIYF.

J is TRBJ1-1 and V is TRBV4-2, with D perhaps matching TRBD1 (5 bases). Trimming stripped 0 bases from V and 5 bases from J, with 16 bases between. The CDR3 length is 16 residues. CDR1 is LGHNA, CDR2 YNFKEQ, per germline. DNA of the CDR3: TGTGCCAGCAGCCAAGATATCTTAAGGGGAGGTACTGAAGCTTTCTTT. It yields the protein CASSQDILRGGTEAFF.

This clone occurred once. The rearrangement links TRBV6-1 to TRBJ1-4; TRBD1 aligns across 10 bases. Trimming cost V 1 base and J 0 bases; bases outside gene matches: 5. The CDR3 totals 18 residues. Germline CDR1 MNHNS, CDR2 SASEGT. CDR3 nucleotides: TGTGCCAGCAGTGAAGGAATCGGGACAGGGGCAACTAATGAAAAACTGTTTTTT. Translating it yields CASSEGIGTGATNEKLFF.

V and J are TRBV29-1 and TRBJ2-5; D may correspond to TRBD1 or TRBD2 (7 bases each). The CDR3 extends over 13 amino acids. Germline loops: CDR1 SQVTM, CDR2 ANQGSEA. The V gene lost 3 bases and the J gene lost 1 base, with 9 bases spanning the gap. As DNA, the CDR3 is TGCAGCGTTGACAGGGGGGGCCAAGAGACCCAGTACTTC. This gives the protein CSVDRGGQETQYF.

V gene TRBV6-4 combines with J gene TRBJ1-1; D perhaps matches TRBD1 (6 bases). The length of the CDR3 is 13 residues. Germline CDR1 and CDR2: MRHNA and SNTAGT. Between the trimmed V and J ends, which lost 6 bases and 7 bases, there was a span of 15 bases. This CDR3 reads CASSGLGGFEAFF. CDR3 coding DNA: TGTGCCAGCAGCGGGTTGGGGGGCTTTGAAGCTTTCTTT.

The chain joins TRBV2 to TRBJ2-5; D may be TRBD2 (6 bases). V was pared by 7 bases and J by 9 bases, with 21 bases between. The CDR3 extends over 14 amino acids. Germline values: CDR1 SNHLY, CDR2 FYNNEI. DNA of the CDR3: TGTGCCAGCAACCCTAGCGACGCCGACGGGGCCCAGTACTTC. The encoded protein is CASNPSDADGAQYF. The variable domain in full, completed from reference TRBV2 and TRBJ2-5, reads EPEVTQTPSHQVTQMGQEVILRCVPISNHLYFYWYRQILGQKVEFLVSFYNNEISEKSEIFDDQFSVERPDGSNFTLKIRSTKLEDSAMYFCASNPSDADGAQYFGPGTRLLVL.

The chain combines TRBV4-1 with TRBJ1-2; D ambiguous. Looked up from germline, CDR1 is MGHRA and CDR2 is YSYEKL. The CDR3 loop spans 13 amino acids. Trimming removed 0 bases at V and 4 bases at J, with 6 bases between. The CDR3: CASSQERSYGYTF. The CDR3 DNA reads TGCGCCAGCAGCCAAGAACGGAGCTATGGCTACACCTTC.

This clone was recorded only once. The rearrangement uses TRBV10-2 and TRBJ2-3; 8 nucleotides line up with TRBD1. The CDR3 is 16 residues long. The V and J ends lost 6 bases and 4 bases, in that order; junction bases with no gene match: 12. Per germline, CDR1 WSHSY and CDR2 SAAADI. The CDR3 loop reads CASSPNQGAPADTQYF. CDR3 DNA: TGCGCCAGCAGCCCGAACCAGGGGGCGCCGGCAGATACGCAGTATTTT.

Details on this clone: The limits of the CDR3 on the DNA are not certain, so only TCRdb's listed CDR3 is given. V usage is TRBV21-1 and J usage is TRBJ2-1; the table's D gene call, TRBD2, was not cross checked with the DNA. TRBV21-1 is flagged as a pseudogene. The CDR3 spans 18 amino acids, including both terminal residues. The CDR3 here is CASSFAGGTPPPFNEQFF.

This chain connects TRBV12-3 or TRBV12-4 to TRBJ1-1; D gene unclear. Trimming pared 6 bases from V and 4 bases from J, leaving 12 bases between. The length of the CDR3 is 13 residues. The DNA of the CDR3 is TGTGCCAGCAGGGACTGGGCAGCCACTGAAGCTTTCTTT. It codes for CASRDWAATEAFF.

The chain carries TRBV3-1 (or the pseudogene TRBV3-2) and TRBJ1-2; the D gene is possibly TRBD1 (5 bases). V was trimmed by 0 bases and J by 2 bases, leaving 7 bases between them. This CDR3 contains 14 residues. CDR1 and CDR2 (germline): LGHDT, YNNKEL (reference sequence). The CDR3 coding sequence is TGTGCCAGCAGCCAAGAGGGGGGGAACTATGGCTACACCTTC. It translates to CASSQEGGNYGYTF.

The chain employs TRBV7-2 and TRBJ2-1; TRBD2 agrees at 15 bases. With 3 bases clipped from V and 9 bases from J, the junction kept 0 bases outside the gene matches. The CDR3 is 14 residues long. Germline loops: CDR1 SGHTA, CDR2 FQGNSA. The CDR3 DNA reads TGTGCCAGCAGCTTGGGACTAGCGGGAGGTGAGCAGTTCTTC. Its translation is CASSLGLAGGEQFF.

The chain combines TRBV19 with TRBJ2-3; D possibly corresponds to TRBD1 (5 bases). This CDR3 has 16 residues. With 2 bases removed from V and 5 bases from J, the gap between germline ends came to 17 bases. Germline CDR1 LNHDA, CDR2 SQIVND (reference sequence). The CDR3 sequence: CASSIRGPATGDTQYF. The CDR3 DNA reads TGTGCCAGTAGTATAAGGGGCCCCGCCACGGGAGATACGCAGTATTTT. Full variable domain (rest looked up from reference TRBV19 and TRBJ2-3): DGGITQSPKYLFRKEGQNVTLSCEQNLNHDAMYWYRQDPGQGLRLIYYSQIVNDFQKGDIAEGYSVSREKKESFPLTVTSAQKNPTAFYLCASSIRGPATGDTQYFGPGTRLTVL.

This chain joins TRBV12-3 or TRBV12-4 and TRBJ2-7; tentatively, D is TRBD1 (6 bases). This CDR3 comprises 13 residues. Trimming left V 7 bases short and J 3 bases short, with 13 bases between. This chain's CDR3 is CASMLGQLYEQYF. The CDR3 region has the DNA TGTGCCAGCATGTTAGGACAGCTCTACGAGCAGTACTTC.

CDR3 nucleotides: TGTGCCAGCAGCCAACTGGGGGCTGGTGAAGCTTTCTTT. It encodes CASSQLGAGEAFF. The chain recombines TRBV3-1 (or the pseudogene TRBV3-2) with TRBJ1-1; the D gene is possibly TRBD1 (6 bases). CDR3 length: 13 amino acids. With 2 bases removed from V and 7 bases from J, the gap between germline ends came to 11 bases. Per the germline V gene, CDR1 is LGHDT and CDR2 is YNNKEL (reference sequence).

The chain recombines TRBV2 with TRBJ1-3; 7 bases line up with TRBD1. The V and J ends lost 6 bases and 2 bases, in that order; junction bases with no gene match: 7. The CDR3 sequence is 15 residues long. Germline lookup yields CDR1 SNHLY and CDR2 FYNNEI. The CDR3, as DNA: TGTGCCAGCAGGAGGGGACAGATGGCTGGAAACACCATATATTTT. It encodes CASRRGQMAGNTIYF.

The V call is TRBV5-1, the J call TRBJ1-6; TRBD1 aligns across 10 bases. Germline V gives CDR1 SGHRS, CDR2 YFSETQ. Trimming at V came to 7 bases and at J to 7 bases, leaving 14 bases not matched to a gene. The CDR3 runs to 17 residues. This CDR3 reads CASGLSGTGARNSPLHF. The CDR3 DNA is TGCGCCAGCGGACTATCAGGGACAGGGGCTCGCAATTCACCCCTCCACTTT.

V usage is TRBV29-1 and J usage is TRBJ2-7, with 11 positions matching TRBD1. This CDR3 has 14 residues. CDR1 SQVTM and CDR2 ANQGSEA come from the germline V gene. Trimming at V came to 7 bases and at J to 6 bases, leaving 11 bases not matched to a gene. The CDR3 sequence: CSAGVGQGVLEQYF. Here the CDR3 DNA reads TGCAGCGCTGGTGTGGGACAGGGGGTACTCGAGCAGTACTTC.

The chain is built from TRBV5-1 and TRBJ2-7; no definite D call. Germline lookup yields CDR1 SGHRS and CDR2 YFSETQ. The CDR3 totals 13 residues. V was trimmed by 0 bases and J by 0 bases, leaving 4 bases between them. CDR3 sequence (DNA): TGCGCCAGCAGCTTGGGTAGCTCCTACGAGCAGTACTTC. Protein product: CASSLGSSYEQYF.

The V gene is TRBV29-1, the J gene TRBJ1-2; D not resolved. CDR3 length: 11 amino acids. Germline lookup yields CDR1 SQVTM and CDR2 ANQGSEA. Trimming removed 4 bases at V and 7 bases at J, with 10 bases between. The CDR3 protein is CSVGAGFGYTF. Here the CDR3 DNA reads TGCAGCGTTGGTGCGGGATTTGGCTACACCTTC.

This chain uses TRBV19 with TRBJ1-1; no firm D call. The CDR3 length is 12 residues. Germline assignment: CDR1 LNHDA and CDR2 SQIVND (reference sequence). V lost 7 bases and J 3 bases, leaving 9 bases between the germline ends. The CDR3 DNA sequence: TGTGCCAGTAACAACCTTTACACTGAAGCTTTCTTT. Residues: CASNNLYTEAFF.